The 18 T cell receptor beta chains below all came from one sample that was sequenced in a study of Graves' ophthalmopathy and Graves' hyperthyroidism. The sequenced template was RNA, covering the TCR beta CDR3 region. RT-PCR was first run with HTBI primers, then multiplex PCR in a second round. TCRdb reprocessed the multiplex PCR reads with MiXCR, giving one entry per CDR3 protein. The sample has 200,000 to 250,000 distinct CDR3 sequences; approximately 21% are singletons. Material for sequencing was peripheral blood. The receptors stem from a woman aged 45-65 years with Graves' ophthalmopathy.

The chain recombines TRBV6-5 with TRBJ2-7, with TRBD2 matching 8 bases. There are 15 residues in the CDR3. After removal of 4 bases from V and 7 bases from J, the junction contained 12 bases not matched to a gene. Germline CDR1 reads MNHEY; CDR2 reads SVGAGI. CDR3 sequence: CASSSLTSGGREQYF. CDR3 coding DNA: TGTGCCAGCAGTTCCCTAACTAGCGGAGGAAGGGAGCAGTACTTC.

This clonotype was seen repeatedly, ten times or more. The chain employs TRBV5-1 and TRBJ2-5; D possibly matches TRBD1 or TRBD2 (5 bases each). V lost 5 bases, J lost 2 bases, and 13 bases lay in between. Germline V gene data show CDR1 as SGHRS and CDR2 as YFSETQ. CDR3 length: 14 residues. The CDR3 bases are TGCGCCAGCAGAACCGGGGCCACTCAAGAGACCCAGTACTTC. It encodes CASRTGATQETQYF.

This clonotype was found many times. The chain recombines TRBV19 with TRBJ1-5; no clear D. Trimming cost V 1 base and J 5 bases, with 3 bases left between them. CDR3 length: 12 amino acids. The germline CDR1 and CDR2 sequences are LNHDA and SQIVND (reference sequence). For the CDR3, the DNA is TGTGCCAGTAGTATAGGACATCAGCCCCAGCATTTT. Protein product: CASSIGHQPQHF.

This clonotype was observed many times. The chain combines TRBV19 with TRBJ2-2; weak D call: TRBD1 (7 bases). CDR1 and CDR2 (germline): LNHDA, SQIVND (reference sequence). The CDR3 has 15 amino acids. The ends were cut back, 5 bases at V and 4 bases at J, with 14 bases in the middle. The DNA of the CDR3 is TGTGCCAGTAGTGGAGGAGGGGGCATCACCGGGGAGCTGTTTTTT. Translating it yields CASSGGGGITGELFF.

There are many counts of this clonotype. This chain connects TRBV10-3 to TRBJ1-2, with a tentative D call TRBD1 (5 bases). Germline CDR1 and CDR2: ENHRY and SYGVKD. V lost 5 bases to trimming and J lost 0 bases, with 13 bases between them. This CDR3 has 15 amino acids. The CDR3 loop is CAISWDGSSNYGYTF. CDR3 sequence (DNA): TGTGCCATCAGTTGGGACGGATCCTCTAACTATGGCTACACCTTC.

This clonotype was counted at least ten times. J is TRBJ2-2 and V is TRBV7-9; no clear D. There are 10 residues in the CDR3. Germline V gene data show CDR1 as SEHNR and CDR2 as FQNEAQ (reference sequence). V lost 9 bases and J lost 6, with 5 bases in between. The CDR3 reads CASRPGELFF. CDR3 DNA: TGTGCCAGTAGGCCCGGGGAGCTGTTTTTT.

This clonotype has a handful of counts. V is TRBV19 and J is TRBJ1-5; D might be TRBD1 (5 bases). The germline CDR1 and CDR2 sequences are LNHDA and SQIVND (reference sequence). The CDR3 is made up of 14 amino acids. Trimming left V 4 bases short and J 3 bases short, with 10 bases between. The CDR3 DNA sequence: TGTGCCAGTAGTAGGGACCGGGACAATCAGCCCCAGCATTTT. Translation: CASSRDRDNQPQHF.

In this sample, this clonotype turned up many times. V gene TRBV12-3 or TRBV12-4 combines with J gene TRBJ1-1; 7 nucleotides align to TRBD1. The CDR3 loop spans 12 amino acids. V lost 4 bases and J lost 7; bases outside the gene matches: 3. CDR3 in DNA: TGTGCCAGCAGTTACACAGGGGTTGAAGCTTTCTTT. Protein sequence: CASSYTGVEAFF.

This clonotype was counted only a few times. The rearrangement links TRBV14 to TRBJ1-2; possible D gene TRBD1, 5 bases. The CDR3 has 15 residues. Trimming pared 3 bases from V and 2 bases from J, leaving 13 bases between. In germline, CDR1 is SGHDN, CDR2 FVKESK. This CDR3 is CASSQLQGRNYGYTF. CDR3 sequence (DNA): TGTGCCAGCAGCCAGCTTCAGGGTCGAAACTATGGCTACACCTTC. The variable domain in full, completed from reference TRBV14 and TRBJ1-2, reads EAGVTQFPSHSVIEKGQTVTLRCDPISGHDNLYWYRRVMGKEIKFLLHFVKESKQDESGMPNNRFLAERTGGTYSTLKVQPAELEDSGVYFCASSQLQGRNYGYTFGSGTRLTVV.

The chain combines TRBV9 with TRBJ2-2; TRBD2 agrees at 9 bases. CDR1 and CDR2 (germline): SGDLS, YYNGEE. The CDR3 runs to 15 residues. With V trimmed by 6 bases and J by 4 bases, 7 bases remained unmatched. The CDR3 spells CASTSASGTTGELFF. Here the CDR3 DNA reads TGTGCCAGCACCTCGGCTAGCGGGACCACCGGGGAGCTGTTTTTT.

There are many counts of this clonotype. The rearrangement joins TRBV5-8 to TRBJ2-7; D possibly corresponds to TRBD2 (6 bases). CDR3 length: 15 amino acids. The germline V and J ends were trimmed by 0 bases and 0 bases, with 10 bases remaining between them. Germline CDR1 and CDR2: SGHTS and YDEGEE. The DNA for the CDR3 is TGTGCCAGCAGCTTGGGGAGGGTAAGCTCCTACGAGCAGTACTTC. Translated, it gives CASSLGRVSSYEQYF.

This clonotype occurred many times. The CDR3, as DNA: TGCAGTGCTATGACCCCGCCCGCCTACGAGCAGTACTTC. Its translation: CSAMTPPAYEQYF. The V call is TRBV20-1, the J call TRBJ2-7; D remains ambiguous. The CDR3 loop spans 13 amino acids. Trimming pared 4 bases from V and 2 bases from J, leaving 12 bases between. CDR1 DFQATT and CDR2 SNEGSKA come from the germline V gene (reference sequence).

This clonotype came up many times. The V gene is TRBV15, the J gene TRBJ1-5; D gene ambiguous. V shed 5 bases and J shed 4 bases, with 9 bases lying between them. The CDR3 runs to 13 residues. Germline V gene lookup returns CDR1 LNHNV and CDR2 YYDKDF (reference sequence). For the CDR3, the DNA is TGTGCCACCAGCGGGGTGGGGAATCAGCCCCAGCATTTT. Its protein is CATSGVGNQPQHF.

In this sample, this clonotype turned up many times. The genes are TRBV19 and TRBJ2-7, with D possibly called TRBD1 or TRBD2 (6 bases each). V lost 7 bases and J lost 3, with 19 bases in between. Germline V gene data show CDR1 as LNHDA and CDR2 as SQIVND (reference sequence). The CDR3 spans 15 residues. The CDR3: CASMAGQGPVYEQYF. CDR3 bases: TGTGCCAGTATGGCGGGGCAGGGGCCAGTCTACGAGCAGTACTTC.

With respect to this clonotype: One end of the junction is discordant with germline, which a read error may explain. This chain uses TRBV6-2 or TRBV6-3 with TRBJ2-7; 13 bases fit TRBD2. CDR1 and CDR2 from the germline V gene are MNHEY and SVGEGT. There are 14 residues in the CDR3. Here the CDR3 reads CASSYGTLAGGPNF. CDR3 coding DNA: TGTGCCAGCAGTTACGGGACACTAGCGGGAGGGCCTAACTTC.

A remark on this clonotype: This could be a read error, since a much larger clone is one nucleotide away. This sequence joins TRBV10-3 and TRBJ2-5; the match to TRBD2 covers 9 bases. From germline, CDR1 is ENHRY and CDR2 SYGVKD. The CDR3 length is 15 residues. The CDR3 loop reads CVIRPGGSGGETQYF. In DNA form, the CDR3 reads TGTGTCATCAGACCCGGGGGTAGCGGGGGAGAGACCCAGTACTTC.

By sample share, this clonotype is medium-sized. The chain combines TRBV12-3 or TRBV12-4 with TRBJ1-1, with D possibly TRBD1 on 6 matching bases. The CDR3 is made up of 13 amino acids. V dropped 1 base and J dropped 4 bases, with 7 bases sitting between them. CDR3 residues: CASSLGGRTEAFF. CDR3 sequence (DNA): TGTGCCAGCAGTTTAGGGGGGCGCACTGAAGCTTTCTTT.

The gene calls are TRBV20-1 and TRBJ2-5, with TRBD1 matching 7 bases. Per the germline V gene, CDR1 is DFQATT and CDR2 is SNEGSKA (reference sequence). The CDR3 is 12 residues long. V lost 6 bases to trimming and J lost 7 bases; unmatched junction nucleotides: 8. Here the CDR3 DNA reads TGCAGTGCAGGAACACAGGGGCTGACCCAGTACTTC. Protein sequence: CSAGTQGLTQYF.